Shown below are 20 T cell receptor beta chains from a single sample sequenced in a study of T cells in Graves' hyperthyroidism and ophthalmopathy (dated by TCRdb to between 2018 and 2021). Libraries were prepared through multiplex PCR. The run used an Illumina HiSeq 2000. TCR beta CDR3 regions were amplified from RNA transcripts. A first-round RT-PCR of the TCR CDR3 used the HTBI primer set with the Qiagen OneStep RT-PCR kit. In TCRdb, the public reads were trimmed at Q25 with fastp and aligned with MiXCR, with productive beta chains retained. Each CDR3 protein gets just one entry, which takes the most common genes and DNA from the rows behind it. This sample is represented by hundreds of thousands of distinct CDR3 sequences; under 20% of them were singletons. In total, the top ten clones hold 3.7% of the sample. Sequenced input: blood. Receptor source: a woman in her late teens or twenties with Graves' hyperthyroidism.

This clonotype appeared once. The J gene is TRBJ1-1, the V gene TRBV6-5, with D possibly TRBD1 on 5 matching bases. The germline V gene encodes CDR1 MNHEY and CDR2 SVGAGI. CDR3 size: 14 residues. V lost 5 bases to trimming and J lost 0 bases, with 10 bases between them. The CDR3, as DNA: TGTGCCAGCAGTGCCTCGACAGTGAACACTGAAGCTTTCTTT. Amino acid sequence: CASSASTVNTEAFF.

This clonotype appeared many times. The V and J genes are TRBV4-1 and TRBJ2-5; 8 bases fit TRBD2. CDR1 is MGHRA and CDR2 is YSYEKL in the germline V gene. V was clipped by 1 base and J by 7 bases; unmatched bases: 11. The length of the CDR3 is 16 residues. CDR3 sequence: CASSQGVASGRRTQYF. The CDR3 nucleotides read TGCGCCAGCAGCCAAGGGGTGGCTAGCGGGCGGAGGACCCAGTACTTC.

Ten or more counts support this clonotype. The DNA of the CDR3 is TGTGCCAGCTCCCCCAGGGCACATGGCTACACCTTC. It is translated as CASSPRAHGYTF. This rearrangement joins TRBV18 to TRBJ1-2; possible D gene TRBD1, 5 bases. The germline V gene has CDR1 KGHSH and CDR2 LQKENI. Trimming removed 6 bases at V and 6 bases at J, with 11 bases between. This CDR3 has 12 residues.

This clonotype was picked up many times. The chain recombines TRBV10-2 with TRBJ2-2; no firm D call. V was cut by 0 bases and J by 3 bases, with 5 bases left in between. This CDR3 spans 14 amino acids. CDR1 WSHSY and CDR2 SAAADI come from the germline V gene. CDR3: CASSESVYTGELFF. In DNA form, the CDR3 reads TGCGCCAGCAGTGAGTCAGTATACACCGGGGAGCTGTTTTTT.

This clonotype was recorded many times. The chain has TRBV29-1 and TRBJ1-2; D call uncertain. V was clipped by 0 bases and J by 1 base, with 3 bases between them. Germline V CDR1 and CDR2: SQVTM, ANQGSEA. The CDR3 extends over 12 amino acids. The CDR3 is CSVEEDNYGYTF. The CDR3 coding sequence is TGCAGCGTTGAAGAAGATAACTATGGCTACACCTTC.

This clonotype was picked up a small number of times. This chain links TRBV5-1 with TRBJ2-2, with TRBD1 matching over 7 bases. Trimming removed 2 bases from V and 6 bases from J; junction bases left unmatched: 1. This CDR3 is 13 amino acids long. Germline CDR1 reads SGHRS; CDR2 reads YFSETQ. The CDR3 sequence: CASSLQGSGELFF. CDR3 DNA: TGCGCCAGCAGCTTACAGGGGTCCGGGGAGCTGTTTTTT.

At least ten counts were recorded for this clonotype. The chain joins TRBV5-1 to TRBJ2-5; 12 nucleotides match TRBD2. The CDR3 length is 16 residues. V lost 4 bases, J lost 1 base, and 5 bases stayed unmatched. The germline CDR1 and CDR2 sequences are SGHRS and YFSETQ. CDR3 nucleotides: TGCGCCAGCAGCAAAGGACTAGCGGGGATCCAAGAGACCCAGTACTTC. This translates into CASSKGLAGIQETQYF.

This rearrangement joins TRBV6-5 to TRBJ1-1; unclear D gene. Germline CDR1 is MNHEY and CDR2 is SVGAGI. This CDR3 has 13 amino acids. The germline V and J ends were trimmed by 2 bases and 3 bases, with 7 bases remaining between them. The CDR3 protein is CASSYGTDTEAFF. CDR3 coding DNA: TGTGCCAGCAGTTACGGAACAGACACTGAAGCTTTCTTT.

This clonotype was counted at least ten times. The rearrangement uses TRBV11-2 and TRBJ2-2; 7 nucleotides agree with TRBD1. This CDR3 region has 17 residues. Trimming at V came to 4 bases and at J to 2 bases, leaving 10 bases not matched to a gene. Germline V lookup: CDR1 SGHAT, CDR2 FQNNGV. The CDR3 region is CASSSPRGQPNTGELFF. CDR3 bases: TGTGCCAGCAGCTCCCCCCGGGGACAGCCAAACACCGGGGAGCTGTTTTTT. The full variable domain, completed using reference TRBV11-2 and TRBJ2-2, is EAGVAQSPRYKIIEKRQSVAFWCNPISGHATLYWYQQILGQGPKLLIQFQNNGVVDDSQLPKDRFSAERLKGVDSTLKIQPAKLEDSAVYLCASSSPRGQPNTGELFFGEGSRLTVL.

This chain joins TRBV6-1 and TRBJ2-7; D gene uncertain. The CDR3 runs to 12 residues. The V and J ends lost 6 bases and 7 bases respectively, with 13 bases between them. Germline V gene sequence: CDR1 MNHNS, CDR2 SASEGT. The chain's CDR3 is CASSQQPMEQYF. DNA of the CDR3: TGTGCCAGCAGCCAACAGCCTATGGAGCAGTACTTC.

The chain has TRBV6-5 and TRBJ1-1; D ambiguous. V lost 0 bases and J lost 4, with 9 bases in between. Looked up from germline, CDR1 is MNHEY and CDR2 is SVGAGI. This CDR3 region has 14 residues. Written as DNA, the CDR3 is TGTGCCAGCAGTTACTCTTCCCTGAGCACTGAAGCTTTCTTT. Protein: CASSYSSLSTEAFF.

Many counts were recorded for this clonotype. V and J are TRBV19 and TRBJ2-7; TRBD2 aligns across 12 bases. Germline CDR1 reads LNHDA; CDR2 reads SQIVND (reference sequence). This CDR3 contains 14 residues. J gave up 4 bases and V 6 bases, and 4 bases lay outside the gene matches. The CDR3 DNA sequence: TGTGCCAGTAGGACTAGCGGGGGCCTTTACGAGCAGTACTTC. Residues: CASRTSGGLYEQYF. The whole variable domain, remainder taken from reference TRBV19 and TRBJ2-7, is DGGITQSPKYLFRKEGQNVTLSCEQNLNHDAMYWYRQDPGQGLRLIYYSQIVNDFQKGDIAEGYSVSREKKESFPLTVTSAQKNPTAFYLCASRTSGGLYEQYFGPGTRLTVT.

Ten or more counts support this clonotype. V usage is TRBV7-9 and J usage is TRBJ2-7; 7 bases match TRBD1. The junction had 2 bases not matched to a gene; V was cut back by 3 bases and J by 3 bases. CDR3 size: 13 residues. Germline V gives CDR1 SEHNR, CDR2 FQNEAQ (reference sequence). The CDR3 protein is CASSLGTVYEQYF. Written as DNA, the CDR3 is TGTGCCAGCAGCTTGGGGACAGTCTACGAGCAGTACTTC.

Ten or more counts support this clonotype. The chain recombines TRBV25-1 with TRBJ2-2; TRBD1 agrees at 9 bases. V shed 6 bases, J shed 3 bases, and the junction held 5 bases outside the gene matches. The CDR3 has 15 residues. CDR1 and CDR2 (germline): MGHDK, SYGVNS. CDR3 in amino acids: CASSEGDRDTGELFF. In DNA form, the CDR3 reads TGTGCCAGCAGCGAGGGGGACAGGGACACCGGGGAGCTGTTTTTT.

This clonotype was found many times. CDR3 bases: TGTGCCAGCAGTGAAAGGTCTTTCACCCAAGAGACCCAGTACTTC. Translated: CASSERSFTQETQYF. The chain recombines TRBV6-1 with TRBJ2-5; D is unclear. Germline V CDR1 and CDR2: MNHNS, SASEGT. Between the trimmed V and J ends, which lost 2 bases and 1 base, there was a span of 11 bases. This CDR3 spans 15 amino acids.

This clonotype was counted at least ten times. The chain uses TRBV7-9 and TRBJ1-1; D possibly corresponds to TRBD1 (6 bases). This CDR3 is 14 amino acids long. Looked up from germline, CDR1 is SEHNR and CDR2 is FQNEAQ (reference sequence). V lost 5 bases to trimming and J lost 8 bases, with 18 bases between them. CDR3 sequence reads: CASSPWDTLIEAFF. The CDR3 DNA reads TGTGCCAGCAGCCCCTGGGACACCCTTATCGAAGCTTTCTTT.

This chain uses TRBV6-1 with TRBJ1-2, with 9 nucleotides matching TRBD1. V trimming: 7 bases; J trimming: 4 bases; junction bases outside the gene matches: 13. Germline V lookup: CDR1 MNHNS, CDR2 SASEGT. CDR3 length equals 16 residues. The CDR3 reads CASTLPWTGVGYGYTF. The DNA for the CDR3 is TGTGCCAGCACTCTTCCCTGGACAGGGGTTGGCTATGGCTACACCTTC.

The chain links TRBV12-3 or TRBV12-4 to TRBJ2-7; possibly TRBD1 for D (6 bases). V was pared by 5 bases and J by 3 bases, with 20 bases between. This CDR3 comprises 16 residues. CDR3 loop: CASSKDGTPYSYEQYF. The CDR3 DNA is TGTGCCAGCAGTAAGGACGGGACACCCTATAGCTACGAGCAGTACTTC.

In this sample, this clonotype turned up many times. The rearrangement links TRBV6-4 to TRBJ2-2; D is unclear. Germline V gene data show CDR1 as MRHNA and CDR2 as SNTAGT. V lost 3 bases and J lost 3, with 11 bases in between. The CDR3 consists of 15 residues. The CDR3 loop reads CASSEGQGDTGELFF. The DNA of the CDR3 is TGTGCCAGCAGTGAGGGTCAAGGAGACACCGGGGAGCTGTTTTTT.

This clonotype was seen at least ten times. This chain connects TRBV6-1 to TRBJ2-4, with 8 nucleotides matching TRBD1. V gave up 6 bases and J gave up 2 bases; unmatched junction bases: 9. The CDR3 covers 16 residues. Per germline, CDR1 MNHNS and CDR2 SASEGT. CDR3 nucleotides: TGTGCCAGCAGCGCCAAAAGGACAGGGACCAAAAACATTCAGTACTTC. This codes for CASSAKRTGTKNIQYF.